The clone carrying this T cell receptor (beta chain) has just a few counts. Its cognate antigen is unknown. V was trimmed by 1 base and J by 1 base, leaving 22 bases between them. This CDR3 contains 19 residues. From germline, CDR1 is LGHDT and CDR2 YNNKEL (reference sequence). The source of the sample is a study of Graves' ophthalmopathy and Graves' hyperthyroidism. Study conclusions and caveats: As the model predicted ophthalmopathy progression, it achieved a sensitivity of 70.59% and a specificity of 72.22%.

Amplification of the TCR beta CDR3 regions used RNA transcripts (as template). Following a first-round RT-PCR that used HTBI primers, a second-round multiplex PCR was carried out. In TCRdb, the multiplex PCR reads were re-called with MiXCR into one record per CDR3 protein. The repertoire holds around 340,000 distinct CDR3 sequences, with roughly a sixth as singletons. The sequence derives from an adult man with Graves' ophthalmopathy. The sequencing input was peripheral blood. The rearrangement joins TRBV3-1 to TRBJ2-5, with D possibly matching TRBD1 (6 bases). The CDR3 reads CASSQVGQGIPRSQETQYF. For the CDR3, the DNA is TGTGCCAGCAGCCAAGTCGGCCAGGGGATACCCCGTTCCCAAGAGACCCAGTACTTC.